Below are 27 T cell receptor beta chains sequenced from a single sample in a study of cytomegalovirus exposure and HLA in healthy donors. Primers included in the PCR were 60 Vbeta and 13 Jbeta primers. Repertoires were generated with immunoSEQ multiplex PCR, while TCRdb's copy carries only in-frame clones and drops some. Of roughly 89,000 clones in the sample, approximately 76% are singletons; the top ten hold over 9.5%. The sequenced material came from PBMCs. These receptors all stem from a man aged 25 to 40 in good health and CMV-seropositive.

The count of this clone is one. The genes are TRBV5-4 and TRBJ2-1, with TRBD2 matching 11 bases. The CDR3 totals 16 residues. CDR1 SGHNT and CDR2 YYREEE come from the germline V gene (reference sequence). Unmatched junction bases numbered 15, after V lost 6 bases and J lost 10 bases. CDR3: CASTLPLAGGAGEQFF. The DNA for the CDR3 is TGTGCCAGCACCCTTCCTCTAGCGGGGGGCGCCGGGGAGCAGTTCTTC. Full variable domain (missing parts from reference TRBV5-4 and TRBJ2-1): ETGVTQSPTHLIKTRGQQVTLRCSSQSGHNTVSWYQQALGQGPQFIFQYYREEENGRGNFPPRFSGLQFPNYSSELNVNALELDDSALYLCASTLPLAGGAGEQFFGPGTRLTVL.

V usage is TRBV19 and J usage is TRBJ1-1; TRBD1 aligns across 9 bases. Per the germline V gene, CDR1 is LNHDA and CDR2 is SQIVND (reference sequence). This CDR3 comprises 11 residues. J was trimmed by 11 bases and V by 5 bases; bases with no gene match: 3. CDR3 in amino acids: CASSETGGAFF. The DNA of the CDR3 is TGTGCCAGTAGTGAGACAGGGGGGGCTTTCTTT.

The rearrangement joins TRBV6-1 to TRBJ2-2; the D gene is possibly TRBD2 (7 bases). This CDR3 comprises 14 residues. Germline CDR1 and CDR2: MNHNS and SASEGT. V lost 7 bases and J 7 bases, leaving 16 bases between the germline ends. Here the CDR3 reads CASTSGRGGGELFF. The DNA for the CDR3 is TGTGCCAGCACCTCAGGGAGGGGGGGCGGGGAGCTGTTTTTT.

The chain combines TRBV7-9 with TRBJ2-3; 11 bases map to TRBD1. Losses at the gene ends were 5 bases for V and 4 bases for J; bases not matched to a gene: 5. Germline V gives CDR1 SEHNR, CDR2 FQNEAQ (reference sequence). This CDR3 is built from 15 residues. The CDR3 reads CASSRGTGGSDTQYF. The CDR3 coding sequence is TGTGCCAGCAGCCGGGGGACAGGGGGGTCAGATACGCAGTATTTT.

This rearrangement joins TRBV5-1 to TRBJ2-5; D remains unclear. The last part of the DNA fits TRBJ2-7 better; the J call may be wrong. Germline V gene lookup returns CDR1 SGHRS and CDR2 YFSETQ. The CDR3 consists of 13 residues. The CDR3 loop reads CASSLDLAYEQYF. The CDR3 nucleotides read TGCGCCAGCAGCTTGGACCTAGCCTACGAGCAGTACTTC.

This chain uses TRBV11-3 with TRBJ2-2; 11 bases fit TRBD2. The V gene's germline CDR1 is SGHNT and CDR2 YENEEA. V lost 5 bases to trimming and J lost 7 bases; unmatched junction nucleotides: 6. This CDR3 has 15 amino acids. The CDR3: CASSTLAGGGGELFF. The CDR3 bases are TGTGCCAGCAGCACTCTAGCGGGAGGAGGCGGGGAGCTGTTTTTT. Full variable domain (rest looked up from reference TRBV11-3 and TRBJ2-2): EAGVVQSPRYKIIEKKQPVAFWCNPISGHNTLYWYLQNLGQGPELLIRYENEEAVDDSQLPKDRFSAERLKGVDSTLKIQPAELGDSAVYLCASSTLAGGGGELFFGEGSRLTVL.

The rearrangement links TRBV21-1 to TRBJ2-3; the tabulated D call, TRBD2, remains unverified against the DNA. TRBV21-1 is a documented pseudogene. The CDR3 sequence is 18 residues long. CDR3 sequence (DNA): TGTGCCAGCAGCATAAAAAAACTAGGGCCGACCTGCGGAGATACGCAGTATTTT. Its translation: CASSIKKLGPTCGDTQYF.

The chain uses TRBV19 and TRBJ2-5; D unclear. Germline CDR1 is LNHDA and CDR2 is SQIVND (reference sequence). The germline V and J ends were trimmed by 5 bases and 7 bases, with 5 bases remaining between them. The CDR3 runs 10 residues. CDR3 in amino acids: CASSAATQYF. The CDR3, as DNA: TGTGCCAGTAGTGCGGCGACCCAGTACTTC.

The chain links TRBV28 to TRBJ2-7, with TRBD1 as a possible D gene (6 bases). Per the germline V gene, CDR1 is MDHEN and CDR2 is SYDVKM. The CDR3 is 14 amino acids. V dropped 6 bases and J dropped 3 bases, with 15 bases sitting between them. CDR3 coding DNA: TGTGCCAGCAGCGGACAGCCGCCCTTCTACGAGCAGTACTTC. Translating it yields CASSGQPPFYEQYF.

V is TRBV30 and J is TRBJ2-3; 7 bases are a match to TRBD2. The CDR3 has 15 residues. Trimming took 2 bases from V and 2 from J; bases not matched to a gene: 7. Germline assignment: CDR1 GTSNPN and CDR2 SVGIG (reference sequence). CDR3 amino acids: CAWSTSGTATDTQYF. CDR3 nucleotide sequence: TGTGCCTGGAGTACCAGCGGGACCGCCACAGATACGCAGTATTTT.

V is TRBV6-6 and J is TRBJ2-1; a weak D match, TRBD2 (6 bases). Between the trimmed V and J ends, which lost 7 bases and 6 bases, there was a span of 16 bases. Germline V gene data show CDR1 as MNHNY and CDR2 as SVGAGI (reference sequence). This CDR3 contains 14 residues. The CDR3 DNA reads TGTGCCAGCAACTACGGGACGGAGGGCAATGAGCAGTTCTTC. Amino acid sequence: CASNYGTEGNEQFF.

The chain recombines TRBV6-5 with TRBJ2-2; D not certain. The length of the CDR3 is 12 residues. Germline V CDR1 and CDR2: MNHEY, SVGAGI. Between the trimmed V and J ends, which lost 4 bases and 6 bases, there was a span of 6 bases. The CDR3 region has the DNA TGTGCCAGCAGTTTATCGGCCGGGGAGCTGTTTTTT. It yields the protein CASSLSAGELFF.

The chain has TRBV4-3 and TRBJ1-2; D remains ambiguous. V lost 4 bases and J 6 bases, leaving 27 bases between the germline ends. Germline-derived CDR1 and CDR2 are LGHNA and YSLEER. The CDR3 runs to 18 residues. As DNA, the CDR3 is TGCGCCAGCAGCCCGTCTCGCGTATCCGCCTGGGCATTGGATGGCTACACCTTC. Translated, it gives CASSPSRVSAWALDGYTF.

J is TRBJ2-1 and V is TRBV6-5; D perhaps matches TRBD1 (5 bases). The germline V gene has CDR1 MNHEY and CDR2 SVGAGI. This CDR3 comprises 13 residues. With 6 bases removed from V and 1 base from J, the gap between germline ends came to 7 bases. CDR3 region: CASRQESYNEQFF. DNA for the CDR3: TGTGCCAGCAGACAGGAATCCTACAATGAGCAGTTCTTC.

The CDR3 spells CASSLTGGLYGYTF. In DNA form, the CDR3 reads TGCGCCAGCAGCTTAACAGGGGGTTTGTATGGCTACACCTTC. The V and J genes are TRBV5-1 and TRBJ1-2; 8 nucleotides line up with TRBD1. CDR3 length equals 14 residues. With 2 bases clipped from V and 5 bases from J, the junction kept 5 bases outside the gene matches. The germline V gene encodes CDR1 SGHRS and CDR2 YFSETQ. Full variable domain (rest looked up from reference TRBV5-1 and TRBJ1-2): KAGVTQTPRYLIKTRGQQVTLSCSPISGHRSVSWYQQTPGQGLQFLFEYFSETQRNKGNFPGRFSGRQFSNSRSEMNVSTLELGDSALYLCASSLTGGLYGYTFGSGTRLTVV.

A few counts support this clone. The J gene is TRBJ2-1, the V gene TRBV4-3, with 9 bases identical to TRBD1. The ends lost 1 base at V and 8 bases at J; junction bases unmatched: 0. There are 13 residues in the CDR3. Germline V gives CDR1 LGHNA, CDR2 YSLEER. This CDR3 is CASSQGTGDEQFF. The DNA for the CDR3 is TGCGCCAGCAGCCAAGGGACAGGGGATGAGCAGTTCTTC.

The rearrangement links TRBV30 to TRBJ2-2, with 15 bases aligning to TRBD2. This CDR3 spans 17 amino acids. The J segment lost 6 bases and the V segment lost 2 bases, leaving 7 bases of the junction unmatched. Germline V gives CDR1 GTSNPN, CDR2 SVGIG (reference sequence). The CDR3 here is CAWSKGLAGGWPGELFF. CDR3 DNA: TGTGCCTGGAGTAAGGGACTAGCGGGGGGCTGGCCCGGGGAGCTGTTTTTT.

The sample holds a few counts of this clone. One end of the junction is discordant with germline, which a read error may explain. J is TRBJ2-3 and V is TRBV7-9; D is possibly TRBD1 (5 bases). The CDR3 covers 16 residues. CDR1 and CDR2 (germline): SEHNR, FQNEAQ (reference sequence). Here the CDR3 DNA reads TGTTCCAGCAGCTTATCCATCACAGGCAGCACAGATACGCAGTATTTT. Residues: CSSSLSITGSTDTQYF.

This clone was recorded a few times. The rearrangement joins TRBV6-6 to TRBJ2-1, with 9 positions matching TRBD1. The CDR3 is 15 amino acids. The germline gives CDR1 MNHNY, CDR2 SVGAGI (reference sequence). Trimming at V came to 2 bases and at J to 7 bases, leaving 6 bases not matched to a gene. The CDR3 region has the DNA TGTGCCAGCAGTTACGTAACAGGGGGCGGTAATGAGCAGTTCTTC. Protein: CASSYVTGGGNEQFF.

CDR3 nucleotides: TGTGCCAGCAGCTTAGACTTCACAGATACGCAGTATTTT. It yields the protein CASSLDFTDTQYF. The chain recombines TRBV11-2 with TRBJ2-3; D is undetermined. V was clipped by 0 bases and J by 2 bases, with 3 bases between them. CDR1 and CDR2 (germline): SGHAT, FQNNGV. The CDR3 is made up of 13 amino acids.

The rearrangement uses TRBV30 and TRBJ1-1, with a tentative D call TRBD1 (6 bases). The length of the CDR3 is 11 residues. Trimming took 0 bases from V and 11 from J, leaving 10 bases between them. Germline CDR1 is GTSNPN and CDR2 is SVGIG (reference sequence). This CDR3 is CAWSVNRVAFF. The CDR3 DNA reads as TGTGCCTGGAGTGTAAACAGGGTGGCTTTCTTT.

This clone was seen more than once but under ten times. This chain connects TRBV30 to TRBJ1-1; D gene uncertain. The V end was cut by 1 base, the J end by 3 bases, with 9 bases between. CDR3 size: 13 residues. Germline CDR1 reads GTSNPN; CDR2 reads SVGIG (reference sequence). The CDR3 region has the DNA TGTGCCTGGAGTGAAGCAGGCCACACTGAAGCTTTCTTT. Amino acid sequence: CAWSEAGHTEAFF.

Here the CDR3 reads CASSKPGGGNSPLHF. In nucleotides, the CDR3 is TGTGCCAGTAGTAAACCAGGGGGCGGCAATTCACCCCTCCACTTT. This rearrangement joins TRBV19 to TRBJ1-6; 8 bases fit TRBD1. V was clipped by 4 bases and J by 7 bases; unmatched bases: 6. Per the germline V gene, CDR1 is LNHDA and CDR2 is SQIVND (reference sequence). This CDR3 comprises 15 residues.

This clone was seen more than once but under ten times. The rearrangement uses TRBV6-5 and TRBJ1-5, with TRBD1 identical over 7 bases. The CDR3 loop spans 15 amino acids. Trimming removed 2 bases from V and 7 bases from J; junction bases left unmatched: 8. The germline V gene has CDR1 MNHEY and CDR2 SVGAGI. Written as DNA, the CDR3 is TGTGCCAGCAGTTACAGTCGGACAGGAGGACAGCCCCAGCATTTT. It encodes CASSYSRTGGQPQHF.

The chain is built from TRBV7-3 and TRBJ2-5, with 8 bases lining up with TRBD2. CDR3 length: 17 amino acids. V lost 2 bases and J lost 1; bases outside the gene matches: 9. In germline, CDR1 is SGHTA, CDR2 FQGTGA. The CDR3: CASSLRGGPPSQETQYF. The CDR3 DNA sequence: TGTGCCAGCAGCTTACGCGGGGGGCCACCCAGCCAAGAGACCCAGTACTTC.

The chain uses TRBV2 and TRBJ2-2, with 7 bases aligning to TRBD1. V lost 3 bases and J lost 1; bases outside the gene matches: 5. This CDR3 region has 16 residues. Germline assignment: CDR1 SNHLY and CDR2 FYNNEI. The DNA of the CDR3 is TGTGCCAGCAGTGATATCCGGACAGGGAACACCGGGGAGCTGTTTTTT. Its protein product is CASSDIRTGNTGELFF. The full variable domain, rest sourced from reference TRBV2 and TRBJ2-2, is EPEVTQTPSHQVTQMGQEVILRCVPISNHLYFYWYRQILGQKVEFLVSFYNNEISEKSEIFDDQFSVERPDGSNFTLKIRSTKLEDSAMYFCASSDIRTGNTGELFFGEGSRLTVL.

The rearrangement joins TRBV15 to TRBJ2-5; D may be TRBD2 (6 bases). V was pared by 3 bases and J by 3 bases, with 17 bases between. Germline V gene sequence: CDR1 LNHNV, CDR2 YYDKDF (reference sequence). This CDR3 contains 16 residues. The DNA for the CDR3 is TGTGCCACCAGCAGTGCACCGGGACTGACAAAAGAGACCCAGTACTTC. Its protein is CATSSAPGLTKETQYF.